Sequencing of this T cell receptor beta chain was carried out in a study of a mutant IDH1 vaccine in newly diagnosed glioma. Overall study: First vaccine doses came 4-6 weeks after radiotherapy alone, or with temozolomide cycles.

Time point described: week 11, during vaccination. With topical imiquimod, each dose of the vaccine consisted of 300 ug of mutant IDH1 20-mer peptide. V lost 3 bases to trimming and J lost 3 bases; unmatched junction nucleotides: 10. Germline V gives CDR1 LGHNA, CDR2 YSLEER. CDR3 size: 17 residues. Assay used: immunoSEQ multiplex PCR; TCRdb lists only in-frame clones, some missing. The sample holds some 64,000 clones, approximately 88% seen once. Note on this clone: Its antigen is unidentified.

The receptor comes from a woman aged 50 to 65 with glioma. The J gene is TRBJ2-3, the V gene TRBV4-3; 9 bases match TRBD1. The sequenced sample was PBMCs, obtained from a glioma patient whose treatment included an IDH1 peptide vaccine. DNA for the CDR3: TGCGCCAGCAGCCACCCAAAGACAGGGGGGAGAACAGATACGCAGTATTTT. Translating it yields CASSHPKTGGRTDTQYF.